The 24 T cell receptor beta chains listed next were all sequenced from one sample in a study of blood T cell repertoires in COVID-19. Only in-frame clones appear in the TCRdb table, and some are missing; sequencing was by immunoSEQ multiplex PCR. Of over 100,000 clones in the sample, about three quarters are singletons; the top ten hold more than 4%. Specimen: peripheral blood. These TCRs come from a human donor in a cohort sampled during active or convalescent COVID-19.

The chain combines TRBV4-3 with TRBJ2-1; 7 bases are a match to TRBD2. The length of the CDR3 is 18 residues. V was pared by 0 bases and J by 8 bases, with 16 bases of the junction left unmatched. Germline assignment: CDR1 LGHNA and CDR2 YSLEER. CDR3 sequence reads: CASSQEGAGAPLADEQFF. The CDR3 DNA sequence: TGCGCCAGCAGCCAAGAAGGGGCGGGAGCCCCCCTAGCGGATGAGCAGTTCTTC.

The gene calls are TRBV6-6 and TRBJ1-2; D uncertain. The germline V and J ends were trimmed by 6 bases and 3 bases, with 8 bases remaining between them. The CDR3 sequence is 12 residues long. Per germline, CDR1 MNHNY and CDR2 SVGAGI (reference sequence). The chain's CDR3 is CASSPLDYGYTF. Written as DNA, the CDR3 is TGTGCCAGCAGCCCCCTCGACTATGGCTACACCTTC.

The V call is TRBV5-6, the J call TRBJ1-5; no definite D call. The germline gives CDR1 SGHDT, CDR2 YYEEEE. V was trimmed by 2 bases and J by 4 bases, leaving 7 bases between them. The CDR3 consists of 13 residues. The CDR3 loop is CASSLVGNQPQHF. The CDR3 region has the DNA TGTGCCAGCAGCTTAGTCGGTAATCAGCCCCAGCATTTT.

This chain uses TRBV18 with TRBJ2-1; D gene unclear. This CDR3 spans 15 amino acids. The V gene's germline CDR1 is KGHSH and CDR2 LQKENI. Trimming pared 1 base from V and 2 bases from J, leaving 9 bases between. CDR3 DNA sequence: TGTGCCAGCTCACCACACCGCGGAGCCTACAATGAGCAGTTCTTC. Translating gives CASSPHRGAYNEQFF.

This clone was seen a handful of times. The J gene is TRBJ2-3, the V gene TRBV6-2 or TRBV6-3; 8 nucleotides line up with TRBD1. Germline V lookup: CDR1 MNHEY, CDR2 SVGEGT. This CDR3 has 14 amino acids. Trimming took 5 bases from V and 10 from J; bases not matched to a gene: 11. CDR3 in DNA: TGTGCCAGCAGTCACCCGCAGGGGGCGAGAGCGCAGTATTTT. It encodes CASSHPQGARAQYF.

This rearrangement joins TRBV5-1 to TRBJ2-7, with TRBD1 as a possible D gene (5 bases). V lost 0 bases to trimming and J lost 2 bases, with 9 bases between them. Germline V CDR1 and CDR2: SGHRS, YFSETQ. This CDR3 is 14 amino acids long. The CDR3 is CASSLEGIPYEQYF. The CDR3 nucleotides are TGCGCCAGCAGCTTGGAGGGGATTCCCTACGAGCAGTACTTC.

This clone was seen only once. The V call is TRBV5-6, the J call TRBJ2-7, with D possibly TRBD1 on 5 matching bases. The V gene lost 0 bases and the J gene lost 5 bases, with 12 bases spanning the gap. Germline V CDR1 and CDR2: SGHDT, YYEEEE. The CDR3 loop spans 14 amino acids. The CDR3 loop is CASSLVGVSHEQYF. In nucleotides, the CDR3 is TGTGCCAGCAGCTTGGTAGGGGTTAGCCACGAGCAGTACTTC.

The chain links TRBV21-1 to TRBJ2-6; no DNA check was done on the table's D call, TRBD1. TRBV21-1 is a pseudogene segment. The CDR3 covers 15 residues. The CDR3 here is CASGTGGPGANVLTF. The CDR3 DNA follows: TGTGCCAGTGGAACAGGGGGCCCAGGGGCCAACGTCCTGACTTTC.

V and J are TRBV4-3 and TRBJ1-2; no firm D call. Trimming stripped 0 bases from V and 1 base from J, with 12 bases between. This CDR3 is 16 amino acids long. Germline V gene lookup returns CDR1 LGHNA and CDR2 YSLEER. CDR3 nucleotides: TGCGCCAGCAGCCAAGATCGAGCGGCAGTTAACTATGGCTACACCTTC. Translation gives CASSQDRAAVNYGYTF.

This sequence joins TRBV7-9 and TRBJ1-1; maybe TRBD1 (5 bases). This CDR3 is 13 amino acids long. V was trimmed by 0 bases and J by 11 bases, leaving 13 bases between them. CDR1 is SEHNR, CDR2 FQNEAQ, per germline (reference sequence). This chain's CDR3 is CASSLAPAGYAFF. DNA of the CDR3: TGTGCCAGCAGCTTAGCGCCTGCAGGGTATGCTTTCTTT.

A few counts support this clone. The CDR3 is CASSLPRTGGQADTQYF. Here the CDR3 DNA reads TGTGCCAGCAGTTTACCCAGAACGGGAGGGCAGGCAGATACGCAGTATTTT. This chain joins TRBV28 and TRBJ2-3; TRBD2 matches 8 bases. The CDR3 is 17 amino acids. V was clipped by 2 bases and J by 4 bases; unmatched bases: 11. The germline V gene has CDR1 MDHEN and CDR2 SYDVKM.

This chain connects TRBV18 to TRBJ2-7; 10 bases fit TRBD1. CDR1 is KGHSH, CDR2 LQKENI, per germline. The junction had 4 bases not matched to a gene; V was cut back by 2 bases and J by 3 bases. The CDR3 sequence is 15 residues long. In DNA form, the CDR3 reads TGTGCCAGCTCACCAGGGACAGGGGTACGCTACGAGCAGTACTTC. Its protein is CASSPGTGVRYEQYF. Full variable domain (rest looked up from reference TRBV18 and TRBJ2-7): NAGVMQNPRHLVRRRGQEARLRCSPMKGHSHVYWYRQLPEEGLKFMVYLQKENIIDESGMPKERFSAEFPKEGPSILRIQQVVRGDSAAYFCASSPGTGVRYEQYFGPGTRLTVT.

V gene TRBV15 combines with J gene TRBJ1-1; D remains unclear. Germline V gene sequence: CDR1 LNHNV, CDR2 YYDKDF (reference sequence). The CDR3 sequence is 12 residues long. V was cut by 7 bases and J by 5 bases, with 11 bases left in between. This chain's CDR3 is CATTGGSTEAFF. The CDR3 bases are TGTGCCACCACGGGAGGGTCGACTGAAGCTTTCTTT.

This clone was counted once. The V call is TRBV5-4, the J call TRBJ1-5; unclear D gene. V lost 4 bases, J lost 5 bases, and 16 bases lay in between. The length of the CDR3 is 15 residues. Germline CDR1 SGHNT, CDR2 YYREEE (reference sequence). CDR3 nucleotide sequence: TGTGCCAGCAGCCGAGGTGGCGGTGGATATCAGCCCCAGCATTTT. Translated, it gives CASSRGGGGYQPQHF.

The table lists this clone with a count of one. The chain uses TRBV18 and TRBJ2-7; the D gene is possibly TRBD1 (6 bases). Trimming stripped 5 bases from V and 0 bases from J, with 26 bases between. The germline V gene has CDR1 KGHSH and CDR2 LQKENI. This CDR3 spans 19 amino acids. In DNA, the CDR3 is TGTGCCAGCTCAAGCGGTTATGGGACACCTCAATTGAACTCCTACGAGCAGTACTTC. This sequence encodes CASSSGYGTPQLNSYEQYF.

V and J are TRBV27 and TRBJ2-6; 10 bases are a match to TRBD1. There are 17 residues in the CDR3. The V segment lost 5 bases and the J segment 0 bases; nucleotides outside the gene matches: 4. The germline gives CDR1 MNHEY, CDR2 SMNVEV (reference sequence). The CDR3 DNA reads as TGTGCCAGCAGTGAGTGGACAGGGGGCTCTGGGGCCAACGTCCTGACTTTC. Its translation is CASSEWTGGSGANVLTF.

The chain uses TRBV3-1 (or the pseudogene TRBV3-2) and TRBJ2-7, with D unresolved. Between the trimmed V and J ends, which lost 4 bases and 1 base, there was a span of 11 bases. The CDR3 loop spans 14 amino acids. Germline V lookup: CDR1 LGHDT, CDR2 YNNKEL (reference sequence). The CDR3 reads CASSPWANSYEQYF. The DNA for the CDR3 is TGTGCCAGCAGCCCCTGGGCCAATTCCTACGAGCAGTACTTC.

This clone was seen once. The rearrangement joins TRBV19 to TRBJ1-1, with TRBD1 as a possible D gene (6 bases). The CDR3 is 14 residues long. Trimming cost V 6 bases and J 1 base, with 12 bases left between them. From germline, CDR1 is LNHDA and CDR2 SQIVND (reference sequence). CDR3 protein: CASSGQFRNTEAFF. The DNA of the CDR3 is TGTGCCAGTAGCGGACAGTTTCGGAACACTGAAGCTTTCTTT.

The chain couples TRBV25-1 to TRBJ2-7, with 8 bases identical to TRBD1. This CDR3 is 17 amino acids long. Germline V CDR1 and CDR2: MGHDK, SYGVNS. V gave up 3 bases and J gave up 0 bases; unmatched junction bases: 10. CDR3 amino acids: CASSDRGTGRSSYEQYF. CDR3 sequence (DNA): TGTGCCAGCAGTGACCGGGGGACAGGAAGAAGCTCCTACGAGCAGTACTTC.

This clone was recorded once. V is TRBV19 and J is TRBJ2-3, with 8 nucleotides matching TRBD1. The V gene's germline CDR1 is LNHDA and CDR2 SQIVND (reference sequence). The CDR3 is 13 amino acids. After removal of 10 bases from V and 5 bases from J, the junction contained 8 bases not matched to a gene. The CDR3 nucleotides are TGTGCCACTACACAGGGGGTGGGAGATACGCAGTATTTT. Its protein product is CATTQGVGDTQYF.

This sequence joins TRBV7-8 and TRBJ2-2, with 12 bases that match TRBD2. This CDR3 comprises 19 residues. Per the germline V gene, CDR1 is SGHVS and CDR2 is FQNEAQ. V lost 2 bases to trimming and J lost 4 bases; unmatched junction nucleotides: 11. The CDR3 DNA follows: TGTGCCAGCAGCTTACCCATCACTAGCGGGAGGTTTGGCACCGGGGAGCTGTTTTTT. This translates into CASSLPITSGRFGTGELFF.

V and J are TRBV6-2 or TRBV6-3 and TRBJ1-5; D gene unclear. From germline, CDR1 is MNHEY and CDR2 SVGEGT. CDR3 size: 13 residues. Between the trimmed V and J ends, which lost 4 bases and 6 bases, there was a span of 10 bases. DNA of the CDR3: TGTGCCAGCAGTTGGGATGGGAGTCAGCCCCAGCATTTT. This codes for CASSWDGSQPQHF.

The chain has TRBV18 and TRBJ2-1; D perhaps matches TRBD1 (6 bases). Germline V gives CDR1 KGHSH, CDR2 LQKENI. CDR3 length: 13 amino acids. Trimming took off 2 bases at V and 8 bases at J, with 10 bases between the two ends. This CDR3 is CASSPKQGHEQFF. The CDR3 DNA sequence: TGTGCCAGCTCACCAAAACAGGGCCATGAGCAGTTCTTC.

The rearrangement uses TRBV9 and TRBJ2-5, with TRBD1 matching 11 bases. V was pared by 4 bases and J by 5 bases, with 7 bases of the junction left unmatched. CDR1 is SGDLS and CDR2 is YYNGEE in the germline V gene. The CDR3 runs to 15 residues. CDR3 protein: CASSIRDRGTETQYF. CDR3 coding DNA: TGTGCCAGCAGCATCCGGGACAGGGGGACGGAGACCCAGTACTTC.